This is a list of T cell receptor beta chains from one sample in a study of beta chain features in type 1 diabetes. Method: immunoSEQ multiplex PCR; TCRdb's copy keeps in-frame clones and lacks some. The sample shows around 690,000 clones, 12% of them seen only once. Sequenced input: naive CD4+ T cells from blood. These receptor sequences come from a man under 40 with type 1 diabetes. The CDR3 runs from the conserved cysteine through the conserved F or W.

j_gene | v_gene | CDR3aa
TRBJ2-5 | TRBV27 | CASSSWTGGLGETQYF
TRBJ1-4 | TRBV6-1 | CASSESHQINEKLFF
TRBJ1-6 | TRBV9 | CASSGGTGTGSYNSPLHF
TRBJ2-1 | TRBV5-1 | CASSGSGGYNEQFF
TRBJ2-3 | TRBV27 | CASSFRGLDTQYF
TRBJ1-2 | TRBV7-6 | CASSPTSDMDGYTF
TRBJ1-5 | TRBV2 | CASRGGQSSNQPQHF
TRBJ1-3 | TRBV7-8 | CASSTTWGSGNTIYF
TRBJ1-5 | TRBV7-9 | CASSPLVGEPQHF
TRBJ2-3 | TRBV19 | CASSIWATRSTDTQYF
TRBJ1-2 | TRBV4-3 | CASSQGWTGNYGYTF
TRBJ2-3 | TRBV5-1 | CASSLEGTSGRTDTQYF
TRBJ1-2 | TRBV2 | CASSEVAEYYGYTF
TRBJ2-5 | TRBV18 | CASSRGLQETQYF
TRBJ2-3 | TRBV10-3 | CAISENGLAGATSTDTQYF
TRBJ2-1 | TRBV11-2 | CASSATTLTINNEQFF
TRBJ2-2 | TRBV7-3 | CASSWDIRPGELFF
TRBJ2-5 | TRBV25-1 | CASSGYRGVETQYF
TRBJ2-1 | TRBV7-8 | CASSYQQVPSYNEQFF
TRBJ1-6 | TRBV19 | CASSMQVRESPLHF
TRBJ1-2 | TRBV27 | CASSFRTGNGYTF
TRBJ1-2 | TRBV6-5 | CASSYERGFDYGYTF
TRBJ1-2 | TRBV4-3 | CASSQDHRNNYGYTF
TRBJ2-5 | TRBV2 | CASSEALGTRETQYF
TRBJ1-5 | TRBV9 | CASSIRDRDQPQHF
TRBJ2-2 | TRBV19 | CASSPSPVGGELFF
TRBJ2-5 | TRBV7-2 | CASSLGVASSGGSETQYF
TRBJ2-2 | TRBV29-1 | CSVHTGVNTGELFF
TRBJ1-5 | TRBV30 | CAWSGGAGYSNQPQHF
TRBJ2-5 | TRBV2 | CASRLDTQETQYF
TRBJ2-5 | TRBV19 | CASKWRDSVQETQYF
TRBJ1-2 | TRBV29-1 | CSVEDGDRYGYTF
TRBJ2-1 | TRBV11-3 | CASSLGGGTSYNEQFF
TRBJ2-5 | TRBV4-2 | CASSQGRAVGETQYF
TRBJ2-3 | TRBV2 | CASSEAPGVRDTQYF
TRBJ2-3 | TRBV29-1 | CSVESRGGDTQYF
TRBJ2-2 | TRBV4-3 | CASRRTGGDTGELFF
TRBJ2-7 | TRBV10-3 | CAISESPGQNYEQYF
TRBJ2-3 | TRBV13 | CASSLAGLNTDTQYF